The 25 T cell receptor beta chains below all came from one sample that was sequenced in a study of cytomegalovirus exposure and HLA in healthy donors. A multiplex PCR was run with 60 Vbeta primers and 13 Jbeta primers. Profiling relied on immunoSEQ multiplex PCR, and the TCRdb table lists in-frame clones only, not all of them. The data contain roughly 190,000 clones, just under 80% of them singletons. Sample: PBMCs. The receptors stem from a female donor in good health and CMV-seronegative.

J is TRBJ1-3 and V is TRBV30, with no clear D. Trimming took off 0 bases at V and 4 bases at J, with 4 bases between the two ends. Germline V gene data show CDR1 as GTSNPN and CDR2 as SVGIG (reference sequence). This CDR3 contains 12 residues. The CDR3 DNA follows: TGTGCCTGGAGTGTACTGGGAAACACCATATATTTT. Protein sequence: CAWSVLGNTIYF.

The chain combines TRBV28 with TRBJ2-5, with TRBD2 matching 8 bases. The DNA end is more similar to TRBJ2-7, so the J call may be wrong. Germline CDR1 is MDHEN and CDR2 is SYDVKM. The CDR3 consists of 14 residues. The CDR3 here is CASSFGGGSYEQYF. CDR3 DNA: TGTGCCAGCAGTTTCGGGGGGGGGTCCTACGAGCAGTACTTC.

The CDR3 is CASSLGGVFNYGYTF. The CDR3, as DNA: TGTGCCAGCAGTTTGGGAGGGGTCTTCAACTATGGCTACACCTTC. The chain combines TRBV28 with TRBJ1-2, with a tentative D call TRBD1 (5 bases). The germline gives CDR1 MDHEN, CDR2 SYDVKM. The CDR3 sequence is 15 residues long. V lost 3 bases, J lost 2 bases, and 13 bases lay in between.

This sequence joins TRBV28 and TRBJ1-2; 9 nucleotides agree with TRBD1. The CDR3 has 14 amino acids. Germline V gene data show CDR1 as MDHEN and CDR2 as SYDVKM. V shed 8 bases and J 2 bases; nucleotides not matched to a gene: 6. CDR3 sequence reads: CASGGQGTNYGYTF. Written as DNA, the CDR3 is TGTGCCAGCGGGGGACAGGGAACAAACTATGGCTACACCTTC.

The J gene is TRBJ1-1, the V gene TRBV30; D is undetermined. The CDR3 has 14 amino acids. V was shortened by 4 bases and J by 0 bases, with 12 bases between the two germline ends. In germline, CDR1 is GTSNPN, CDR2 SVGIG (reference sequence). CDR3 loop: CAWKKSYMNTEAFF. CDR3 sequence (DNA): TGTGCCTGGAAGAAATCATACATGAACACTGAAGCTTTCTTT.

The rearrangement links TRBV6-5 to TRBJ2-7; TRBD2 agrees at 8 bases. This CDR3 spans 13 amino acids. Germline V gene data show CDR1 as MNHEY and CDR2 as SVGAGI. V gave up 5 bases and J gave up 5 bases; unmatched junction bases: 5. As DNA, the CDR3 is TGTGCCAGCAGTCTAGCGGGCGGCAACGAGCAGTACTTC. Translating it yields CASSLAGGNEQYF.

This clone occurred once. V and J are TRBV5-1 and TRBJ2-3, with 7 bases aligning to TRBD2. The CDR3 loop spans 17 amino acids. Trimming removed 4 bases from V and 4 bases from J; junction bases left unmatched: 15. CDR1 SGHRS and CDR2 YFSETQ come from the germline V gene. CDR3 in amino acids: CASSQRSLGREPDTQYF. The DNA for the CDR3 is TGCGCCAGCAGCCAGCGGTCCCTAGGGCGGGAGCCAGATACGCAGTATTTT. Drawing the rest from reference TRBV5-1 and TRBJ2-3, the complete variable domain is KAGVTQTPRYLIKTRGQQVTLSCSPISGHRSVSWYQQTPGQGLQFLFEYFSETQRNKGNFPGRFSGRQFSNSRSEMNVSTLELGDSALYLCASSQRSLGREPDTQYFGPGTRLTVL.

The chain uses TRBV11-3 and TRBJ2-3, with no clear D. Trimming stripped 6 bases from V and 4 bases from J, with 11 bases between. The CDR3 is 13 residues long. Germline V gene data show CDR1 as SGHNT and CDR2 as YENEEA. CDR3 sequence (DNA): TGTGCCAGCAGTTCTAGTATGGCAGATACGCAGTATTTT. Its protein product is CASSSSMADTQYF.

The genes are TRBV7-8 and TRBJ2-4, with D perhaps matching TRBD1 (5 bases). The CDR3 is 13 amino acids. Trimming took 6 bases from V and 5 from J, leaving 11 bases between them. CDR1 is SGHVS and CDR2 is FQNEAQ in the germline V gene. As DNA, the CDR3 is TGTGCCAGCAGGCAAGGGGCGGAAAACATTCAGTACTTC. Translating it yields CASRQGAENIQYF.

The CDR3 bases are TGTGCCAGCAGTTCCCGGGACAGAAAAAACATTCAGTACTTC. It translates to CASSSRDRKNIQYF. This chain links TRBV6-5 with TRBJ2-4, with 7 positions matching TRBD1. The CDR3 is made up of 14 amino acids. Per the germline V gene, CDR1 is MNHEY and CDR2 is SVGAGI. Trimming cost V 4 bases and J 4 bases; bases outside gene matches: 4.

This clone was counted a few times. The chain carries TRBV4-1 and TRBJ2-4; tentatively, D is TRBD2 (6 bases). The CDR3 has 14 amino acids. Trimming removed 2 bases at V and 11 bases at J, with 16 bases between. Germline CDR1 MGHRA, CDR2 YSYEKL. Here the CDR3 reads CASSQTSGEQVQYF. CDR3 coding DNA: TGCGCCAGCAGCCAAACTTCGGGGGAACAGGTTCAGTACTTC.

The chain employs TRBV9 and TRBJ1-5; D is possibly TRBD1 (5 bases). Germline V gene sequence: CDR1 SGDLS, CDR2 YYNGEE. The ends were cut back, 4 bases at V and 5 bases at J, with 16 bases in the middle. CDR3 length equals 15 residues. CDR3 coding DNA: TGTGCCAGCAGCAAAGGAGAGACAGATGATCAGCCCCAGCATTTT. This encodes CASSKGETDDQPQHF.

This clone has a single count. The chain has TRBV7-3 and TRBJ2-7; D might be TRBD1 (7 bases). Trimming left V 2 bases short and J 2 bases short, with 16 bases between. The CDR3 length is 16 residues. Germline CDR1 is SGHTA and CDR2 is FQGTGA. CDR3 residues: CASSLLGGTAAYEQYF. The CDR3, as DNA: TGTGCCAGCAGCTTATTGGGCGGGACAGCAGCCTACGAGCAGTACTTC. The whole variable domain, filled in from reference TRBV7-3 and TRBJ2-7, reads GAGVSQTPSNKVTEKGKYVELRCDPISGHTALYWYRQSLGQGPEFLIYFQGTGAADDSGLPNDRFFAVRPEGSVSTLKIQRTERGDSAVYLCASSLLGGTAAYEQYFGPGTRLTVT.

The chain is built from TRBV13 and TRBJ2-1; 12 bases map to TRBD2. The length of the CDR3 is 18 residues. Germline CDR1 reads PRHDT; CDR2 reads FYEKMQ (reference sequence). V shed 5 bases and J 7 bases; nucleotides not matched to a gene: 15. The CDR3 DNA sequence: TGTGCCAGCAGCCAAATGACTAGCGGGAGAGGGGCTAGGAATGAGCAGTTCTTC. Translation gives CASSQMTSGRGARNEQFF.

This clone was seen a handful of times. The chain links TRBV5-5 to TRBJ2-7, with D tentatively TRBD1 (6 bases). CDR1 is SGHKS, CDR2 YYEKEE, per germline (reference sequence). Deletions cut 5 bases from V and 2 bases from J, with 23 bases between. The CDR3 is 17 amino acids. The CDR3 loop is CASRQNRTGKGPYEQYF. The CDR3 nucleotides are TGTGCCAGCAGACAGAACAGAACAGGGAAGGGGCCCTACGAGCAGTACTTC.

V and J are TRBV2 and TRBJ2-7, with 8 bases matching TRBD2. Trimming took 5 bases from V and 6 from J; bases not matched to a gene: 9. The germline V gene encodes CDR1 SNHLY and CDR2 FYNNEI. The CDR3 length is 14 residues. In DNA, the CDR3 is TGTGCCAGCAGTCTTAGAGACGGGGGGGCCGAGCAGTACTTC. Residues: CASSLRDGGAEQYF.

V usage is TRBV6-5 and J usage is TRBJ1-1; D gene unclear. CDR1 is MNHEY, CDR2 SVGAGI, per germline. The CDR3 is 14 residues long. The germline V and J ends were trimmed by 5 bases and 1 base, with 11 bases remaining between them. CDR3 DNA: TGTGCCAGCAGTCACCCACGGGGGAACACTGAAGCTTTCTTT. This sequence encodes CASSHPRGNTEAFF.

This sequence joins TRBV28 and TRBJ2-2; 11 nucleotides match TRBD2. The CDR3 has 16 residues. The germline V gene encodes CDR1 MDHEN and CDR2 SYDVKM. Trimming cost V 7 bases and J 5 bases; bases outside gene matches: 9. The CDR3 coding sequence is TGTGCCAGCAACCTACTAGCGGGAGTAGGAACCGGGGAGCTGTTTTTT. It is translated as CASNLLAGVGTGELFF.

Regarding this clone: One end of the junction fails to match germline, which may point to a read error. The rearrangement uses TRBV7-9 and TRBJ2-7; 7 bases match TRBD1. Germline V CDR1 and CDR2: SEHNR, FQNEAQ (reference sequence). The CDR3 loop spans 15 amino acids. CDR3 nucleotide sequence: TGTTCCAGCAGCTTAGGTCGGACAGGCGAATACGAGCAGTACTTC. It encodes CSSSLGRTGEYEQYF.

As for this clone: Its ends do not fully match the called genes, so a read error is possible. V usage is TRBV4-3 and J usage is TRBJ1-1; unclear D gene. Germline lookup yields CDR1 LGHNA and CDR2 YSLEER. This CDR3 is built from 16 residues. The CDR3 sequence is CASRQGASVSNTEAFF. CDR3 in DNA: TGCGCCAGCAGACAAGGTGCCAGTGTATCGAACACTGAAGCTTTCTTT.

The gene calls are TRBV5-5 and TRBJ2-3, with D perhaps TRBD1 (5 bases). The CDR3 runs 15 residues. The V end lost 2 bases, the J end lost 1 base, and 11 bases lay between the germline ends. Germline loops: CDR1 SGHKS, CDR2 YYEKEE (reference sequence). This CDR3 reads CASSLPQGGTDTQYF. CDR3 sequence (DNA): TGTGCCAGCAGCTTACCGCAGGGTGGCACAGATACGCAGTATTTT.

This chain joins TRBV5-8 and TRBJ1-2, with D tentatively TRBD1 (5 bases). Between the trimmed V and J ends, which lost 0 bases and 2 bases, there was a span of 5 bases. This CDR3 is 13 amino acids long. Germline V lookup: CDR1 SGHTS, CDR2 YDEGEE. CDR3 protein: CASSLGQNYGYTF. The CDR3 coding sequence is TGTGCCAGCAGCTTGGGACAGAACTATGGCTACACCTTC.

CDR3 loop: CAISASSGQDTQYF. CDR3 bases: TGTGCCATCAGTGCCTCTAGCGGACAAGATACGCAGTATTTT. The J gene is TRBJ2-3, the V gene TRBV10-3, with TRBD2 identical over 7 bases. This CDR3 has 14 residues. Unmatched junction bases numbered 6, after V lost 4 bases and J lost 5 bases. Germline assignment: CDR1 ENHRY and CDR2 SYGVKD.

This clone was found a few times. The V gene is TRBV6-5, the J gene TRBJ2-7; tentatively, D is TRBD1 (6 bases). This CDR3 has 14 residues. V lost 6 bases to trimming and J lost 2 bases, with 14 bases between them. Germline CDR1 is MNHEY and CDR2 is SVGAGI. The CDR3 DNA reads TGTGCCAGCAGAAATGGACAGATAACCTACGAGCAGTACTTC. This codes for CASRNGQITYEQYF.

The rearrangement links TRBV6-5 to TRBJ2-1; 7 bases map to TRBD2. The CDR3 loop spans 16 amino acids. The ends lost 2 bases at V and 0 bases at J; junction bases unmatched: 4. CDR1 is MNHEY and CDR2 is SVGAGI in the germline V gene. The CDR3 sequence: CASSYLREDSYNEQFF. The CDR3 DNA follows: TGTGCCAGCAGTTACCTACGGGAGGACTCCTACAATGAGCAGTTCTTC.